This passage covers 20 T cell receptor beta chains from one sample sequenced in a study of cytomegalovirus exposure and HLA in healthy donors. Sequenced by immunoSEQ multiplex PCR; TCRdb stores in-frame clones only, minus some. The sample carries 200,000 to 250,000 clones, approximately 87% recorded once. The sample consisted of PBMCs. These receptors originate from a woman younger than 35 in good health and CMV-seronegative.

The gene calls are TRBV5-1 and TRBJ2-1; 8 bases align to TRBD1. J gave up 9 bases and V 2 bases, and 4 bases lay outside the gene matches. The CDR3 extends over 13 amino acids. The germline V gene has CDR1 SGHRS and CDR2 YFSETQ. The CDR3, as DNA: TGCGCCAGCAGCTTAGACAGGGGCACTGAGCAGTTCTTC. Residues: CASSLDRGTEQFF.

This sequence joins TRBV5-1 and TRBJ1-2; D is unclear. The V and J ends lost 0 bases and 4 bases respectively, with 16 bases between them. The CDR3 consists of 16 residues. Looked up from germline, CDR1 is SGHRS and CDR2 is YFSETQ. The CDR3 here is CASSLVPGRPFYGYTF. The CDR3 nucleotides are TGCGCCAGCAGCTTGGTTCCTGGCAGACCATTCTATGGCTACACCTTC.

This rearrangement joins TRBV5-6 to TRBJ2-7, with D uncertain. Trimming took 2 bases from V and 5 from J, leaving 11 bases between them. Germline CDR1 SGHDT, CDR2 YYEEEE. CDR3 size: 13 residues. The CDR3 is CASSFGVRDEQYF. The CDR3 DNA follows: TGTGCCAGCAGCTTTGGAGTACGGGACGAGCAGTACTTC.

The gene calls are TRBV9 and TRBJ1-2; 9 bases map to TRBD1. The CDR3 is made up of 15 amino acids. Germline V lookup: CDR1 SGDLS, CDR2 YYNGEE. With 0 bases clipped from V and 4 bases from J, the junction kept 4 bases outside the gene matches. CDR3 protein: CASSVAGQGPYGYTF. DNA of the CDR3: TGTGCCAGCAGCGTAGCGGGACAGGGACCCTATGGCTACACCTTC.

The gene calls are TRBV5-6 and TRBJ1-2, with D perhaps TRBD1 (5 bases). V lost 4 bases to trimming and J lost 5 bases, with 21 bases between them. CDR3 length equals 16 residues. Per germline, CDR1 SGHDT and CDR2 YYEEEE. The chain's CDR3 is CASSPPPRGPGYGYTF. The CDR3 region has the DNA TGTGCCAGCAGCCCGCCCCCCCGGGGCCCGGGATATGGCTACACCTTC.

The gene calls are TRBV7-9 and TRBJ1-1, with D perhaps TRBD1 (5 bases). Germline values: CDR1 SEHNR, CDR2 FQNEAQ (reference sequence). This CDR3 comprises 12 residues. The germline V and J ends were trimmed by 8 bases and 4 bases, with 11 bases remaining between them. CDR3 amino acids: CASLTGSTEAFF. In DNA, the CDR3 is TGTGCCAGCCTCACAGGAAGCACTGAAGCTTTCTTT. Full variable domain (rest looked up from reference TRBV7-9 and TRBJ1-1): DTGVSQNPRHKITKRGQNVTFRCDPISEHNRLYWYRQTLGQGPEFLTYFQNEAQLEKSRLLSDRFSAERPKGSFSTLEIQRTEQGDSAMYLCASLTGSTEAFFGQGTRLTVV.

The chain is built from TRBV27 and TRBJ1-2; perhaps TRBD1 as D (6 bases). Germline loops: CDR1 MNHEY, CDR2 SMNVEV (reference sequence). The CDR3 is made up of 14 amino acids. V was shortened by 2 bases and J by 8 bases, with 15 bases between the two germline ends. The CDR3 loop is CASSLGSRGRGYTF. The DNA of the CDR3 is TGTGCCAGCAGTTTAGGGTCCAGGGGAAGAGGCTACACCTTC.

With respect to this clone: At one end the junction does not follow the germline gene, possibly because of a read error. The same CDR3 can be traced to other DNA sequences in this sample. The chain recombines TRBV29-1 with TRBJ2-2, with 9 positions matching TRBD1. Germline V gene lookup returns CDR1 SQVTM and CDR2 ANQGSEA. This CDR3 region has 14 residues. The CDR3: CSVGDRANTGELFF. CDR3 DNA sequence: TGCAGCGTGGGGGACAGGGCGAACACCGGAGAGCTGTTTTTT.

This clone was counted only a few times. The chain employs TRBV7-9 and TRBJ1-2; D uncertain. Germline CDR1 and CDR2: SEHNR and FQNEAQ (reference sequence). This CDR3 is built from 14 residues. V was shortened by 2 bases and J by 2 bases, with 9 bases between the two germline ends. CDR3 loop: CASSLNSLNYGYTF. The DNA for the CDR3 is TGTGCCAGCAGCTTAAACAGTCTAAACTATGGCTACACCTTC. Combining the CDR3 with reference TRBV7-9 and TRBJ1-2 gives the whole variable domain DTGVSQNPRHKITKRGQNVTFRCDPISEHNRLYWYRQTLGQGPEFLTYFQNEAQLEKSRLLSDRFSAERPKGSFSTLEIQRTEQGDSAMYLCASSLNSLNYGYTFGSGTRLTVV.

The table lists this clone with a few counts. The chain joins TRBV10-2 to TRBJ2-3; D not certain. The germline V and J ends were trimmed by 3 bases and 10 bases, with 8 bases remaining between them. Germline V gives CDR1 WSHSY, CDR2 SAAADI. The CDR3 contains 11 residues. The CDR3 DNA follows: TGCGCCAGCAGTGAAAGCCGTTCGCAGTATTTT. Residues: CASSESRSQYF.

The count of this clone is one. The rearrangement uses TRBV4-2 and TRBJ1-2; no firm D call. Germline-derived CDR1 and CDR2 are LGHNA and YNFKEQ. This CDR3 region has 14 residues. Deletions cut 0 bases from V and 5 bases from J, with 10 bases between. The CDR3 reads CASSQDAQTYGYTF. The DNA for the CDR3 is TGTGCCAGCAGCCAAGATGCGCAGACATATGGCTACACCTTC.

The rearrangement uses TRBV28 and TRBJ2-3, with a weak D call TRBD1 (5 bases). Trimming pared 6 bases from V and 5 bases from J, leaving 15 bases between. Germline loops: CDR1 MDHEN, CDR2 SYDVKM. This CDR3 region has 14 residues. CDR3 in amino acids: CASSPGWGEDTQYF. Written as DNA, the CDR3 is TGTGCCAGCAGCCCCGGGTGGGGCGAAGATACGCAGTATTTT.

The chain uses TRBV5-1 and TRBJ2-3; TRBD2 matches 11 bases. The CDR3 loop spans 16 amino acids. V shed 4 bases, J shed 3 bases, and the junction held 7 bases outside the gene matches. Looked up from germline, CDR1 is SGHRS and CDR2 is YFSETQ. The CDR3 spells CASSSTSGSGTDTQYF. Here the CDR3 DNA reads TGCGCCAGCAGCAGTACTAGCGGGAGTGGAACAGATACGCAGTATTTT. Full variable domain (missing parts from reference TRBV5-1 and TRBJ2-3): KAGVTQTPRYLIKTRGQQVTLSCSPISGHRSVSWYQQTPGQGLQFLFEYFSETQRNKGNFPGRFSGRQFSNSRSEMNVSTLELGDSALYLCASSSTSGSGTDTQYFGPGTRLTVL.

This clone showed up just once. The chain carries TRBV6-5 and TRBJ2-1; 9 bases line up with TRBD1. The CDR3 spans 16 residues. J gave up 6 bases and V 2 bases, and 8 bases lay outside the gene matches. Germline lookup yields CDR1 MNHEY and CDR2 SVGAGI. The CDR3 protein is CASSYGRDRVGNEQFF. In DNA, the CDR3 is TGTGCCAGCAGTTACGGTCGGGACAGGGTCGGCAATGAGCAGTTCTTC.

The chain recombines TRBV28 with TRBJ2-7; no definite D call. The CDR3 covers 14 residues. V gave up 3 bases and J gave up 0 bases, with 9 bases separating them. Germline V lookup: CDR1 MDHEN, CDR2 SYDVKM. The CDR3 loop is CASSFIGNSYEQYF. The CDR3 nucleotides read TGTGCCAGCAGTTTTATTGGCAACTCCTACGAGCAGTACTTC.

This clone has a handful of counts. J is TRBJ1-2 and V is TRBV5-4; D uncertain. CDR3 length: 12 amino acids. Germline lookup yields CDR1 SGHNT and CDR2 YYREEE (reference sequence). The germline V and J ends were trimmed by 0 bases and 8 bases, with 8 bases remaining between them. This chain's CDR3 is CASSLDIEGYTF. DNA of the CDR3: TGTGCCAGCAGCTTGGATATAGAAGGCTACACCTTC.

The chain is built from TRBV5-1 and TRBJ1-1; D gene uncertain. Germline V gene data show CDR1 as SGHRS and CDR2 as YFSETQ. This CDR3 comprises 12 residues. The germline V and J ends were trimmed by 1 base and 8 bases, with 9 bases remaining between them. CDR3 amino acids: CASSLNKGEAFF. The CDR3 DNA reads as TGCGCCAGCAGCTTGAATAAAGGGGAAGCTTTCTTT.

This chain's CDR3 is CASSYSTSGDTQYF. CDR3 bases: TGTGCCAGCAGTTACTCGACTAGCGGGGATACGCAGTATTTT. V gene TRBV6-5 combines with J gene TRBJ2-3, with TRBD2 matching 10 bases. The V gene end was trimmed by 0 bases and the J gene end by 6 bases; junction bases not matched to a gene: 0. This CDR3 has 14 amino acids. Germline CDR1 reads MNHEY; CDR2 reads SVGAGI.

V gene TRBV6-4 combines with J gene TRBJ2-7; 9 bases are a match to TRBD1. Per the germline V gene, CDR1 is MRHNA and CDR2 is SNTAGT. V was clipped by 6 bases and J by 4 bases; unmatched bases: 4. The CDR3 runs 13 residues. This chain's CDR3 is CASRTGTGYEQYF. CDR3 nucleotide sequence: TGTGCCAGCAGGACCGGGACAGGGTACGAGCAGTACTTC.

The chain joins TRBV4-1 to TRBJ2-7; 8 bases are shared with TRBD2. Germline-derived CDR1 and CDR2 are MGHRA and YSYEKL. There are 15 residues in the CDR3. V lost 4 bases, J lost 2 bases, and 7 bases stayed unmatched. In DNA, the CDR3 is TGCGCCAGCAGCCGTCAGGGACTAGAAACCTACGAGCAGTACTTC. Encoded protein: CASSRQGLETYEQYF.